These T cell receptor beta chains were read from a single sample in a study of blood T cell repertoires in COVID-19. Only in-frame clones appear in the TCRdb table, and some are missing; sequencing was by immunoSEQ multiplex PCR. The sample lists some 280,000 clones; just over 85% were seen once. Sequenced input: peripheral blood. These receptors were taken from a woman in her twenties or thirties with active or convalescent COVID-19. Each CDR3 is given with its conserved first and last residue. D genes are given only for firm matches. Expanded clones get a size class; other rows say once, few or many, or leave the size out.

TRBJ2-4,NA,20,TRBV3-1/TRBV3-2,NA,CASSQESQTAFSLAKNIQYF,TGTGCCAGCAGCCAAGAGTCCCAGACAGCTTTCTCCCTAGCCAAAAACATTCAGTACTTC
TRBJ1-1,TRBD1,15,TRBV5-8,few,CASSRFGQGDTEAFF,TGTGCCAGCAGCCGGTTTGGACAGGGTGACACTGAAGCTTTCTTT
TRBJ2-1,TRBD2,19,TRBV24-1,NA,CATSDEAQLLAGAYNEQFF,TGTGCCACCAGTGATGAAGCACAATTGCTAGCGGGGGCTTACAATGAGCAGTTCTTC
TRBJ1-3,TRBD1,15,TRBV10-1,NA,CASRPGTGAGNTIYF,TGCGCCAGCAGGCCCGGGACAGGGGCTGGAAACACCATATATTTT
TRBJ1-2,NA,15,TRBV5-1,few,CASSLVRVDGYGYTF,TGCGCCAGCAGCTTGGTCAGGGTCGATGGTTATGGCTACACCTTC
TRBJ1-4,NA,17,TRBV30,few,CAWSPYQWGGENEKLFF,TGTGCCTGGAGTCCCTACCAGTGGGGGGGCGAAAATGAAAAACTGTTTTTT
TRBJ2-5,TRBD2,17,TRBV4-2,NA,CASSQGIAGGPRETQYF,TGTGCCAGCAGCCAAGGGATAGCGGGGGGGCCGCGAGAGACCCAGTACTTC
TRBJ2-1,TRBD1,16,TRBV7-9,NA,CASSLFMRAGGNEQFF,TGTGCCAGCAGCTTATTTATGAGGGCAGGGGGCAATGAGCAGTTCTTC
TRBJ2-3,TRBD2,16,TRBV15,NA,CATSRVRGGSTDTQYF,TGTGCCACCAGCAGAGTGCGGGGGGGGAGCACAGATACGCAGTATTTT
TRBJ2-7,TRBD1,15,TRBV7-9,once,CASSSGRGLPYEQYF,TGTGCCAGCAGCTCCGGTAGGGGGCTCCCCTACGAGCAGTACTTC
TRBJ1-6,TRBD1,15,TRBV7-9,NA,CASSLPGTVNSPLHF,TGTGCCAGCAGCTTACCCGGGACAGTTAATTCACCCCTCCACTTT
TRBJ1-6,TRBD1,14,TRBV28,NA,CASESGTGGSPLHF,TGTGCCAGCGAATCCGGGACAGGGGGTTCACCCCTCCACTTT
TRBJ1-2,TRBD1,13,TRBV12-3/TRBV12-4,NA,CASRAGGDYGYTF,TGTGCCAGCAGAGCAGGGGGCGACTATGGCTACACCTTC
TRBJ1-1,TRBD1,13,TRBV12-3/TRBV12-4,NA,CASSFDRGDEAFF,TGTGCCAGCAGTTTCGACAGGGGGGACGAAGCTTTCTTT
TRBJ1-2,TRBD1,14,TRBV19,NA,CASSIPAGGDGYTF,TGTGCCAGTAGTATCCCCGCAGGGGGAGATGGCTACACCTTC
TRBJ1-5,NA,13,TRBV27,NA,CASSPFTRQPQHF,TGTGCCAGCAGTCCATTCACCCGGCAGCCCCAGCATTTT
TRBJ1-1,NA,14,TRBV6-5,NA,CASSYSQGNTEAFF,TGTGCCAGCAGTTACTCGCAGGGGAACACTGAAGCTTTCTTT
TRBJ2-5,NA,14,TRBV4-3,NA,CASSQDGQEETQYF,TGCGCCAGCAGCCAAGATGGCCAGGAAGAGACCCAGTACTTC
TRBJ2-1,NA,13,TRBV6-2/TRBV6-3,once,CASSSEIYNEQFF,TGTGCCAGCAGTTCCGAGATTTACAATGAGCAGTTCTTC
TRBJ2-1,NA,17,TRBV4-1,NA,CASSQTVPGVSYNEQFF,TGCGCCAGCAGCCAAACAGTACCAGGGGTTTCCTACAATGAGCAGTTCTTC
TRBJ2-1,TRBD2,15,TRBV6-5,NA,CASSLAGNSYNEQFF,TGTGCCAGCAGTCTAGCGGGGAACTCCTACAATGAGCAGTTCTTC
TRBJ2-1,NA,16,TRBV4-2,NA,CASSQAVPSSYNEQFF,TGTGCCAGCAGCCAGGCGGTGCCCAGCTCCTACAATGAGCAGTTCTTC
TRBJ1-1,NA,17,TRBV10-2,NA,CASSTGTTSVGNTEAFF,TGCGCCAGCAGTACGGGGACAACCTCTGTGGGGAACACTGAAGCTTTCTTT
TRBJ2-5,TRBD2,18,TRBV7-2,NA,CASSVGGTSGGVRETQYF,TGTGCCAGCAGCGTTGGTGGGACTAGCGGGGGGGTCAGGGAGACCCAGTACTTC
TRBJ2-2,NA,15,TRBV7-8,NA,CASRSTRDLTGELFF,TGTGCCAGCAGAAGTACCCGGGACTTAACCGGGGAGCTGTTTTTT
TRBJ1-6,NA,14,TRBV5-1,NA,CASSLGDNTVPLHF,TGCGCCAGCAGCTTGGGAGACAACACGGTACCCCTCCACTTT
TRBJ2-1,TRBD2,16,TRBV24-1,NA,CATSMGLAGGDNEQFF,TGTGCCACCAGTATGGGACTAGCGGGGGGGGACAATGAGCAGTTCTTC
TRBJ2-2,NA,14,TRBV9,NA,CASSGGSGAGELFF,TGTGCCAGCAGCGGAGGGTCTGGGGCCGGGGAGCTGTTTTTT
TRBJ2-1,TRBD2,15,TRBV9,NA,CASSATSGGAGEQFF,TGTGCCAGCAGCGCGACTAGCGGGGGTGCGGGGGAGCAGTTCTTC
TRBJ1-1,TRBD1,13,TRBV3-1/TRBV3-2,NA,CASTRQGNTEAFF,TGTGCCAGCACCCGACAGGGGAACACTGAAGCTTTCTTT
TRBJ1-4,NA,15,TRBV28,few,CASSFPGIAWEKLFF,TGTGCCAGCAGTTTTCCCGGGATTGCTTGGGAAAAACTGTTTTTT
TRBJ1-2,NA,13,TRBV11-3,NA,CASSPANPGGYTF,TGTGCCAGCAGCCCCGCTAATCCAGGGGGCTACACCTTC
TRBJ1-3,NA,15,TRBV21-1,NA,CASSKDRGSGNTIYF,TGTGCCAGCAGCAAAGATAGGGGGTCTGGAAACACCATATATTTT
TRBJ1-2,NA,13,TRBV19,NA,CASRTQEAYGYTF,TGTGCCAGTAGGACCCAGGAAGCCTATGGCTACACCTTC
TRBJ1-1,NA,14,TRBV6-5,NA,CASRSGQLRAEAFF,TGTGCCAGCAGGAGTGGACAGCTTCGCGCTGAAGCTTTCTTT
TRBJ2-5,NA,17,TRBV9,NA,CASSFQARDWHQETQYF,TGTGCCAGCAGCTTCCAAGCCAGGGACTGGCACCAAGAGACCCAGTACTTC
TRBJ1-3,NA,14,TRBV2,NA,CASLIGGYRNTIYF,TGTGCCAGTTTAATCGGGGGATATAGAAACACCATATATTTT
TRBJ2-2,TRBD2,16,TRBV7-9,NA,CASSKTRTSNTGELFF,TGTGCCAGCAGCAAAACGCGGACTAGCAACACCGGGGAGCTGTTTTTT
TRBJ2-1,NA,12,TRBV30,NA,CAWSGQVDEQFF,TGTGCCTGGAGTGGCCAGGTCGATGAGCAGTTCTTC
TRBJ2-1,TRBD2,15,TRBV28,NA,CASSSTSGGRDEQFF,TGTGCCAGCAGTTCTACTAGCGGGGGGCGGGATGAGCAGTTCTTC
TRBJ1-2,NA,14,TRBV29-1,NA,CSVAAGVINYGYTF,TGCAGCGTTGCCGCAGGGGTGATCAACTATGGCTACACCTTC
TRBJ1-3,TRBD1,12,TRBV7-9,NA,CASSLPGQRLYF,TGTGCCAGCAGCTTACCGGGACAGCGGTTATATTTT
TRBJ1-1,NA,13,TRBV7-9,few,CASVVRGGTEAFF,TGTGCCAGCGTCGTAAGGGGGGGCACTGAAGCTTTCTTT
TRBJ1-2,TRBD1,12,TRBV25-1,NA,CASRDRGQGYTF,TGTGCCAGCAGGGACAGGGGGCAAGGCTACACCTTC
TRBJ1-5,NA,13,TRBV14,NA,CASSSYSNQPQHF,TGTGCCAGCAGCTCTTATAGCAATCAGCCCCAGCATTTT
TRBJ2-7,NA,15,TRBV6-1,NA,CASSEGSAGKAEQYF,TGTGCCAGCAGTGAAGGTTCGGCGGGGAAGGCCGAGCAGTACTTC
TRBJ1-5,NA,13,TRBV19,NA,CASSMGEAQPQHF,TGTGCCAGTAGTATGGGCGAAGCTCAGCCCCAGCATTTT
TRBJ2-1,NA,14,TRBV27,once,CASSFELSYNEQFF,TGTGCCAGCAGTTTCGAGCTCTCCTACAATGAGCAGTTCTTC
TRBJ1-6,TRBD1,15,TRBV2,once,CASRDSGQGYSPLHF,TGTGCCAGCAGGGATTCGGGACAGGGTTATTCACCCCTCCACTTT
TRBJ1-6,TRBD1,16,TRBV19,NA,CASSPSLDRGSSPLHF,TGTGCCAGTAGTCCATCCCTGGACAGGGGTAGTTCACCCCTCCACTTT
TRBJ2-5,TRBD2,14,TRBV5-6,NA,CASSFGLAQETQYF,TGTGCCAGCAGCTTCGGACTAGCGCAAGAGACCCAGTACTTC
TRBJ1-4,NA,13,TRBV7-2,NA,CASSFGTGEKLFF,TGTGCCAGCAGCTTCGGGACTGGCGAAAAACTGTTTTTT
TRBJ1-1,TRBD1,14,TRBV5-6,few,CASSTSRGWTEAFF,TGTGCCAGCAGCACTTCCAGGGGGTGGACTGAAGCTTTCTTT
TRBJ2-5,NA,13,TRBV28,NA,CASSFPGIETQYF,TGTGCCAGCAGTTTCCCGGGGATAGAGACCCAGTACTTC
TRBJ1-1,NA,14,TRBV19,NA,CASISQNKNTEAFF,TGTGCCAGTATCTCACAGAACAAAAACACTGAAGCTTTCTTT
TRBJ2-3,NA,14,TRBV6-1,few,CASSEQGKADTQYF,TGTGCCAGCAGTGAGCAGGGCAAAGCAGATACGCAGTATTTT
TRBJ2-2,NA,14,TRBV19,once,CASSTTGNTGELFF,TGTGCCAGTAGTACAACAGGGAACACCGGGGAGCTGTTTTTT
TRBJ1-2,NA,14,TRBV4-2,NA,CASSQDTRAYGYTF,TGTGCCAGCAGCCAAGATACCAGGGCCTATGGCTACACCTTC
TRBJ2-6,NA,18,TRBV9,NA,CASLPGGGDPSGANVLTF,TGTGCCAGCCTACCGGGAGGGGGCGACCCCTCTGGGGCCAACGTCCTGACTTTC
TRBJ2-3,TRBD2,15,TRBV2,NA,CVPGLATKSTDTQYF,TGTGTCCCGGGACTAGCGACGAAAAGCACAGATACGCAGTATTTT